This entry features one T cell receptor beta chain sequence. This clone's antigen is unknown. No per-base quality is available; no much larger clone lies one base away. From the germline V gene, CDR1 is SGHRS and CDR2 is YFSETQ. The CDR3 starts with the cysteine, ends with the phenylalanine, and has 13 residues. Only the CDR3 DNA is retained, 39 bases long and in frame from the first base. Trimming at the junction amounts to 4 bases on V and 1 base on J, and the germline ends lie 8 bases apart. The data stem from a study of cytomegalovirus exposure and HLA in healthy donors (dated by TCRdb to the late 2010s). Turning to the overall study: An earlier analysis of a few hundred of the donors reported over 250 Gb of sequence data and around 120 million unique TCR beta sequences obtained from approximately 180 million T cells. The study aimed to test whether signatures of past pathogen exposure could be identified by cataloging public T cell receptors. Donor age, sex, ethnicity and CMV serostatus were collected together with the repertoire data. In a later genetic analysis, genome-wide SNP genotypes for about three fifths of the roughly 670 donors were used, and that subset was treated as a discovery cohort. A later analysis re-examined previously published TCR beta repertoires from about 700 donors and added high-resolution HLA genotyping to investigate patterns of TCR occurrence. Among the approximately 430 genotyped donors, roughly 80% belonged to the genetic ancestry cluster associated with self-reported Caucasian donors. An earlier analysis of approximately 630 of the donors applied high-throughput TCR beta sequencing to assess whether each TCR beta V gene segment acted as functional or pseudogenic. An early release that covered roughly 600 HLA-typed donors contained about 290 gigabases of sequencing data and tens of millions of unique TCR sequences. Among 300 to 500 genotyped donors of the cohort, an average of approximately 240,000 unique TCR beta nucleotide sequences was sequenced per donor, of which roughly 17% were non-productive. Besides the first cohort of roughly 640 subjects, a separate validation cohort made up of roughly 130 different subjects was used. To predict cytomegalovirus infection status, the study combined high-throughput TCR immunosequencing, statistical association of individual TCRs with disease status, and machine learning. Rather than drawing on any new phenotypic data, the later analysis identified candidate immune exposures from TCR beta sequences and the way those sequences occurred across donors. The T cell repertoires of 666 subjects were profiled by immunosequencing and related to cytomegalovirus serostatus. Four to six DR-DQ haplotypes were handled as single units for association and clustering, since linkage in the cohort was strong. Typing coverage differed by locus: A, B, C, DRB1 and DQB1 were typed in roughly 620-630 donors, DQA1 in about 550, DPA1 in approximately 610, and DPB1 in just under 490. Every repertoire in the discovery cohort had been generated on one and the same sequencing platform. Class I and class II HLA loci were covered by the typing at four-digit resolution. Study-wide findings and limitations: Linkage disequilibrium might explain the correlated functional status among segregating V segments, but an unknown experimental factor could not be excluded. According to a later genetic analysis, donors in an Asian-associated ancestry cluster had fewer N-insertions in productive TCRs than the approximately 700-donor mean. The sequencing pipeline was judged likely to have produced a cluster of highly shared sequence variants as a technical artifact. A later analysis found that HLA-associated TCR beta chains were more clonally expanded and had lower generation probabilities than equally common non-associated chains. In a later analysis, the rate of TCR association differed among HLA loci, with DRB1 alleles having the most associated TCRs and HLA-C alleles having the fewest. Only TCR beta chains were sequenced in this cohort, and the absence of alpha or paired-chain data limited detectable features. At a false discovery rate of 0.05, a later analysis linked roughly 17,000 TCR beta sequences to specific HLA alleles. Some IMGT-functional V segments, including TRBV6-2 and TRBV6-3, could not be told apart with the 87-base-pair reads, so those segments were excluded. Immune exposure information for the cohort was limited to CMV serostatus. Most TCR sequences were seen in very few donors, while some public TCRs were found in many individuals. The classifier was reported to diagnose cytomegalovirus status with high specificity and sensitivity in both the original and validation cohorts. The presence/absence analyses assumed that sequencing depth was roughly uniform across donors, and that assumption may not be true. When HLA alleles, especially DR and DQ, strongly co-occurred, TCR associations were difficult to assign to individual alleles. Because HLA typing was missing for some donors at each locus, association tests included only the typed subset. In a later genetic analysis, a missense DCLRE1C variant was associated with V-gene and J-gene trimming of TCR beta chains, and the association was replicated in an independent cohort. A later analysis found that most CMV-associated TCR beta chains appeared HLA-restricted, with HLA associations seemingly driven largely by CMV exposure. An earlier analysis of around 540 of the donors showed that most TCR beta V segments appeared in productive rearrangements either about 87% or about 30% of the time, which broadly matched IMGT annotations. A later analysis reported that several top co-occurrence clusters appeared linked to parvovirus B19, influenza, CMV and Epstein-Barr virus. Because counts were too low, some 17 rarely observed V segments, including chromosome 9 orphons, were excluded from the earlier analysis of under 650 of the donors. It was suggested by the authors that the approach could potentially be generalized to other disease states and immunological phenotypes. In the study, roughly 160 TCR beta chains were listed as associated with cytomegalovirus. A further reported finding was that TCR beta sequences accurately predicted the HLA-A and HLA-B alleles for most subjects in the first cohort. In vitro tests confirmed that three of the cytomegalovirus-associated TCR beta chains recognize cytomegalovirus antigens.

The cohort was made up of 500 to 850 healthy bone marrow donors. Cohort members were all nominally healthy when sampled, although unrecorded immune exposures were likely present. The donor tested CMV seronegative, placing the donor among the approximately 400 seronegative members of the cohort. Each donor provided a peripheral blood sample, and peripheral blood mononuclear cells were used for TCR beta sequencing. The Qiagen DNeasy Blood Extraction Kit was used to extract genomic DNA from the blood cell samples. Library prep was done by the immunoSEQ multiplex PCR assay. For the multiplex PCR, a mixture combining 60 forward primers for TCR Vbeta segments and 13 reverse primers for TCR Jbeta segments was used. A multiplex PCR assay on genomic DNA amplified the CDR3 region of rearranged TCR beta genes. The Illumina HiSeq System was used to sequence the amplified TCR beta libraries as 87-base-pair reads. On the study's bioinformatics: A later analysis tallied tens of millions of unique TCR beta chains across the 666 repertoires, and around 9.9 million of those chains were shared by two or more donors. Raw reads were error-corrected and collapsed into unique sequences with a nearest-neighbor algorithm that merged closely related sequences to remove PCR and sequencing errors. CDR3 sequences were aligned to IMGT reference sequences to assign V, D and J gene segments. For a sequence to be retained, at least a six-nucleotide match to both a V gene segment and a J gene segment was required. Rearrangements were classified as productive when the CDR3 lacked stop codons and remained in frame with V and J, and all other rearrangements were classified as non-productive. Following IMGT convention, CDR3 was defined as the stretch from the second conserved V-encoded cysteine up to the conserved J-encoded phenylalanine. The earlier analysis of roughly 590 of the donors excluded any sequence lacking an unambiguous match to a single V gene segment. In an earlier analysis of some 590 of the donors, V segments were called functional above 56.7% productive rearrangements and were called segregating when the between-donor standard deviation exceeded 5%. A statistical classification framework was developed to diagnose cytomegalovirus status using the catalog of TCR beta chain sequences. In a later analysis, TCR nucleotide sequences were compared against IMGT/GENE-DB human TR gene sequences so that V and J genes could be assigned. Using the TCRdist pipeline, a later analysis assigned CDR3 sequences along with most-parsimonious VDJ recombination scenarios. In a later analysis, each TCR beta chain was defined by its CDR3 amino acid sequence together with its V-gene family, and reads without a unique V-gene family were excluded. A later analysis removed over 500 highly shared, low-generation-probability nucleotide sequences to deal with suspected cross-contamination and a sequencing artifact. A later analysis calculated a clonal expansion index for each public chain from normalized within-repertoire ranks of inferred template counts. In a later analysis, generation probabilities were computed using a VDJ recombination model fitted to out-of-frame rearrangements, and the results were checked against IGoR. In a later analysis, hypergeometric tests were used to score TCR-TCR, TCR-HLA and TCR-CMV co-occurrence, with a repertoire-size bias correction applied to TCR pairs. A later analysis estimated false discovery rates by permuting HLA or CMV assignments 20 times. A later analysis grouped co-occurring TCRs with DBSCAN, adding TCRdist sequence similarity when clustering within HLA-allele-positive subsets. Co-occurrence clustering excluded repertoires with fewer than 30,000 or more than 120,000 public chains, plus five with anomalous nucleotide sharing. As stored in TCRdb, this immuneACCESS dataset retains in-frame rearrangements with V and J assigned. A fraction of the clones does not appear; measured against another copy, unresolved V genes explain less than half of the discrepancy, and the remainder lacks a known reason. The DNA gave D and trimming, while V, J and clone size come from that table. In this sample the table shows 200,000 or so clones, roughly 80% of which occur a single time. Around 3.9% of the sample is held by the ten biggest clonotypes.

The sample was PBMCs. This receptor chain uses TRBV5-1 and TRBJ1-2, with a weak D call of TRBD1 (6 bases match). The sequence came from a man aged 50 to 59 in good health and CMV-seronegative. In nucleotide form, the sequence is TGCGCCAGCAGCCTAGGGGGTAACTATGGCTACACCTTC. Its protein reads: CASSLGGNYGYTF. The variable domain in full, with residues beyond the CDR3 obtained from the reference TRBV5-1 and TRBJ1-2 genes, is KAGVTQTPRYLIKTRGQQVTLSCSPISGHRSVSWYQQTPGQGLQFLFEYFSETQRNKGNFPGRFSGRQFSNSRSEMNVSTLELGDSALYLCASSLGGNYGYTFGSGTRLTVV.